This TCR beta chain was identified in a study of OX40 agonist ivuxolimab in advanced cancers. Broadly, across the study: Ivuxolimab was a fully human IgG2 agonistic monoclonal antibody targeting the costimulatory receptor OX40 (CD134). Intravenous ivuxolimab was administered to patients every 2 weeks at six dose levels: 0.01, 0.1, 0.3, 1.5, 3 and 10 mg/kg. Of the 50 to 55 dose-escalation patients, hepatocellular carcinoma was present in about 19, melanoma in roughly 15, renal cell carcinoma in 9 and head and neck cancer in 9. The dose-escalation cohort was roughly 83% male with a mean age of about 60 years, ranging from about 20 to 80. Patients were allowed to have had prior anti-PD-1, anti-PD-L1 or anti-CTLA-4 therapy, and approximately 40% of the dose-escalation patients had previously received checkpoint inhibitors. Three dose-escalation patients achieved partial responses, one with hepatocellular carcinoma and two with cutaneous melanoma. Peripheral TCRbeta sequencing was intended to test whether TCR sequence diversity was altered and clonal T-cell expansion was caused by ivuxolimab. The paper describes the monotherapy dose-escalation part (N of about 47 patients) of the phase I trial of ivuxolimab. What the research found in general, with its limitations: Which antigens the clonally expanded peripheral T cells were specific for was not determined. In partial responders in the 0.1-3.0 mg/kg groups, normalized peripheral clonal expansion was found to be among the lowest, especially among CD8+ T cells. After ivuxolimab, expanded clones were on average more numerous among CD8+ T cells than among CD4+ T cells. Low levels of normalized T-cell clonal expansion were also shown by some nonresponding patients. Clonal expansion of both CD4+ and CD8+ blood T cells was observed from baseline to week 6 at doses 0.1 to 3.0 mg/kg.

The trial excluded patients who had a history of autoimmune disease or were on systemic immunosuppression. Peripheral blood for TCR sequencing was drawn from every dose cohort at baseline, at cycle 4 day 1 and at cycle 7 day 1. The samples were taken from a phase I, first-in-human, multicenter, open-label dose-escalation trial of ivuxolimab. Adults with locally advanced or metastatic melanoma, renal cell carcinoma, hepatocellular carcinoma or head and neck squamous cell carcinoma were enrolled in the trial. Before TCR sequencing, CD4+ and CD8+ T cells were separately sorted from peripheral blood. The CDR3 contains 16 residues, cysteine and phenylalanine counted. Of all the DNA, just the CDR3 is kept, 48 bases in frame from base 1. Here V drops 5 bases and J drops 0 bases, and the junction holds 5 bases not matched to any gene. CDR1 and CDR2, looked up from the germline V gene, are SGHTA and FQGNSA.

To sequence the TCRbeta CDR3 region, genomic DNA was isolated from the sorted cells. The immunoSEQ Assay was used to sequence the TCRbeta CDR3 regions. TCRdb obtained this table from immuneACCESS and retained in-frame rearrangements with V and J assigned. These tables miss some clones; where compared with another copy, unresolved V genes account for less than half of the shortfall, and the remainder is unexplained. Recorded for this sample are roughly 70,000 clones; approximately 86% of them occurred a single time. The ten biggest clones cover 0.65% to 0.9% of the sample. On this clone itself: The antigen it recognizes is unknown. Base qualities are not at hand, and no much larger clone is one base apart.

Sequences were derived from CD4+ or CD8+ T cells sorted from blood, sampled in a trial of the OX40 agonist ivuxolimab. The rearrangement combines TRBV7-2 with TRBJ1-3, with 9 central nucleotides matching TRBD1. This TCR came from an adult with an advanced solid tumor such as melanoma, head and neck, liver or kidney cancer. The sequenced DNA is TGTGCCAGCAGCCCGCGGGGACAGGGCTCTGGAAACACCATATATTTT. Translated, it gives CASSPRGQGSGNTIYF.